This TCR beta chain was documented in a study of blood T cells in healthy people across ages. Trimming cost V 2 bases and J 6 bases, with 8 bases left between them. The length of the CDR3 is 12 residues. Germline V gene sequence: CDR1 DFQATT, CDR2 SNEGSKA (reference sequence). At least ten counts were recorded for this clonotype. Primers used in a second PCR of roughly 6 to 11 cycles were a sample-barcoded 5' primer and a J-beta primer mix. Each TCR beta cDNA got a 12-nucleotide random molecular identifier. TCRdb reanalysed the 5' RACE reads using MiXCR and keeps one entry per CDR3 protein. The sample shows approximately 680,000 distinct CDR3 sequences, about 30% of them seen only once.

Sample: blood. This sequence was found in a woman of 80 years or more in good health. This chain joins TRBV20-1 and TRBJ2-1, with D hard to call. In DNA form, the CDR3 reads TGCAGTGCTAGATGGGCCAGCAATGAGCAGTTCTTC. Protein sequence: CSARWASNEQFF.